The T cell receptor (beta chain) described here comes from a study of shared clonotypes between healthy human individuals. Method: immunoSEQ multiplex PCR; TCRdb's copy keeps in-frame clones and lacks some. The sample consists of 2 million to 2.5 million clones, approximately 94% of them appearing once. Germline assignment: CDR1 MGHDK and CDR2 SYGVNS. V was shortened by 5 bases and J by 6 bases, with 22 bases between the two germline ends. The length of the CDR3 is 16 residues. Donation came from healthy HIV-negative adults that had no recent acute infections or vaccinations. CD4+ cells were split into CD45RA+ naive and CD45RA-negative memory subsets.

This clonotype was sampled from a man aged 18 to 30 in good health. The rearrangement joins TRBV25-1 to TRBJ1-1, with D tentatively TRBD1 (6 bases). The material sequenced was naive CD4+ T cells sorted from blood. Subset specified: CD45RA+ positively selected. The CDR3 DNA sequence: TGTGCCAGCAGTACCGACAGGCCGATTTATGTCGCTGAAGCTTTCTTT. Residues: CASSTDRPIYVAEAFF.